This T cell receptor (beta chain) came from a study of cytomegalovirus exposure and HLA in healthy donors (dated by TCRdb to about 2017). For context, the study as a whole: An earlier analysis of several hundred of the donors reported roughly 300 Gb of sequence data and 120 million or so unique TCR beta sequences from 150 million to 200 million T cells. Donor age, sex, ethnicity and CMV serostatus were collected together with the repertoire data. An early release that covered about 600 HLA-typed donors contained approximately 300 gigabases of sequencing data and 75 million to 100 million unique TCR sequences. Along with the approximately 650-subject first cohort, a separate validation cohort of 120 different subjects was used. Every repertoire in the discovery cohort had been generated on one and the same sequencing platform. Typing coverage varied by locus: roughly 629-640 donors for A, B, C, DRB1 and DQB1; some 520 for DQA1; around 570 for DPA1; roughly 450 for DPB1. A later analysis re-examined previously published TCR beta repertoires from 500 to 700 donors and added high-resolution HLA genotyping to investigate patterns of TCR occurrence. Of the roughly 430 genotyped donors, approximately 83% fell in the genetic ancestry cluster associated with self-reported Caucasian donors. Roughly 5 DR-DQ haplotypes were handled as single units for association and clustering, since linkage in the cohort was strong. Rather than drawing on any new phenotypic data, the later analysis identified candidate immune exposures from TCR beta sequences and the way those sequences occurred across donors. Both class I and class II loci were covered by HLA typing, at four-digit resolution. Across about 370 genotyped donors of the cohort, an average of about 240,000 unique TCR beta nucleotide sequences per donor were sequenced, and approximately 19% of those sequences were non-productive. The study profiled the T cell repertoires of hundreds of subjects by immunosequencing and related them to cytomegalovirus serostatus. To decide whether each TCR beta V gene segment behaved as functional or pseudogenic, an earlier analysis of approximately 590 of the donors relied on high-throughput TCR beta sequencing. A later genetic analysis took genome-wide SNP genotypes for about 65% of the 666 donors and used that subset as a discovery cohort. The study aimed to test whether cataloging public T cell receptors could reveal signatures of past pathogen exposure. High-throughput TCR immunosequencing, statistical association of individual TCRs with disease status, and machine learning were combined to predict cytomegalovirus infection status. Summary of the overall study and its limitations: The only immune exposure information available for the cohort was CMV serostatus. Because some donors lacked HLA typing at each locus, the association tests relied only on the typed subset. A cluster of highly shared sequence variants was judged likely to be a technical artifact of the sequencing pipeline. According to a later analysis, TCR association rates differed among HLA loci, with DRB1 alleles showing the most associated TCRs and HLA-C alleles showing the fewest. Seventeen rarely observed V segments, including chromosome 9 orphons, were excluded from the earlier analysis of 550 to 700 of the donors because counts were too low. Linkage disequilibrium might explain the correlated functional status among segregating V segments, but an unknown experimental factor could not be ruled out. In this cohort, only TCR beta chains were sequenced, and detectable features were limited by the absence of alpha or paired-chain data. In a later genetic analysis, a missense DCLRE1C variant was associated with V-gene and J-gene trimming of TCR beta chains, and the association was replicated in an independent cohort. Some IMGT-functional V segments, including TRBV6-2 and TRBV6-3, could not be told apart with the 87-base-pair reads, so those segments were excluded. The authors suggested that the approach could potentially be extended to other disease states and immunological phenotypes. A later analysis found that most CMV-associated TCR beta chains appeared HLA-restricted, with HLA associations seemingly driven largely by CMV exposure. The study gave a list of about 150 TCR beta chains associated with cytomegalovirus. In an earlier analysis of 587 of the donors, most TCR beta V segments appeared in productive rearrangements about 87% or about 30% of the time, broadly matching IMGT annotations. Three of the identified cytomegalovirus-associated TCR beta chains were confirmed in vitro to be specific for cytomegalovirus antigens. A later analysis associated about 17,000 TCR beta sequences with specific HLA alleles at a false discovery rate of 0.05. Sequencing depth was assumed to be roughly uniform across donors in the presence/absence analyses, though that assumption may not hold. When HLA alleles, especially DR and DQ, strongly co-occurred, TCR associations were difficult to assign to individual alleles. A later analysis found that HLA-associated TCR beta chains were more clonally expanded and had lower generation probabilities than equally common non-associated chains. The classifier was reported to diagnose cytomegalovirus status with high specificity and sensitivity in both the original and validation cohorts. According to a later analysis, parvovirus B19, influenza, CMV and Epstein-Barr virus appeared linked to several top co-occurrence clusters. While some public TCRs were present in many individuals, most TCR sequences turned up only very rarely across donors. Compared with the roughly 720-donor mean, donors in an Asian-associated ancestry cluster had fewer N-insertions in productive TCRs, according to a later genetic analysis. A further reported finding was that TCR beta sequences accurately predicted the HLA-A and HLA-B alleles for most subjects in the first cohort.

The cohort consisted of 600 to 750 healthy bone marrow donors. Cohort members were all nominally healthy when sampled, although unrecorded immune exposures were likely present. The donor tested CMV seropositive, placing the donor among the 310 or so seropositive members of the cohort. A peripheral blood sample was provided by each donor, and peripheral blood mononuclear cells were used for TCR beta sequencing. Genomic DNA extraction from the blood cell samples was performed with the Qiagen DNeasy Blood Extraction Kit. Here V drops 8 bases and J drops 9 bases, and the junction holds 5 bases not matched to any gene. Looking up the germline V gene (reference sequence) yields CDR1 SEHNR and CDR2 FQNEAQ. Its CDR3 holds 14 amino acids, cysteine through phenylalanine. The CDR3 DNA has 42 bases and is translated from base 1. This clone was seen more than once but under ten times. Its specific antigen is unknown. There are no base qualities to consult, and no much larger clone falls within one base.

Library preparation used the immunoSEQ multiplex PCR assay. For the multiplex PCR, a mixture combining 60 forward primers for TCR Vbeta segments and 13 reverse primers for TCR Jbeta segments was used. The CDR3 region of rearranged TCR beta genes was amplified from genomic DNA with a multiplex PCR assay. On the Illumina HiSeq System, the amplified TCR beta libraries were sequenced as 87-base-pair reads. Regarding the original processing steps: Across the roughly 600 repertoires, a later analysis counted roughly 77 million unique TCR beta chains, roughly 11 million of which were shared by at least two donors. A nearest-neighbor algorithm error-corrected the raw reads and collapsed the reads into unique sequences, merging closely related sequences to remove PCR and sequencing errors. Alignment of CDR3 sequences to IMGT reference sequences was used to assign V, D and J gene segments. Each retained sequence needed at least a six-nucleotide match to both a V gene segment and a J gene segment. A rearrangement counted as productive if the CDR3 had no stop codons and remained in frame with V and J, and every other rearrangement counted as non-productive. Following IMGT convention, CDR3 was defined as the stretch from the second conserved V-encoded cysteine up to the conserved J-encoded phenylalanine. In an earlier analysis of some 550 of the donors, sequences lacking an unambiguous match to a single V gene segment were excluded. In an earlier analysis of some 590 of the donors, a V segment was called functional when productive rearrangements were above 56.7%, and segregating when the standard deviation between donors exceeded 5%. A statistical classification framework was built for diagnosing cytomegalovirus status from the catalog of TCR beta chain sequences. A later analysis assigned V and J genes by comparing TCR nucleotide sequences with IMGT/GENE-DB human TR gene sequences. Using the TCRdist pipeline, a later analysis assigned CDR3 sequences along with most-parsimonious VDJ recombination scenarios. A later analysis defined each TCR beta chain by its CDR3 amino acid sequence plus V-gene family, and excluded reads lacking a unique V-gene family. As a way to deal with suspected cross-contamination and a sequencing artifact, a later analysis dropped roughly 600 nucleotide sequences that were highly shared and had low generation probability. For each public chain, a later analysis derived a clonal expansion index from normalized ranks of inferred template counts within each repertoire. In a later analysis, generation probabilities were computed with a VDJ recombination model fitted to out-of-frame rearrangements, and the resulting probabilities were checked against IGoR. A later analysis scored TCR-TCR, TCR-HLA and TCR-CMV co-occurrence with hypergeometric tests, applying a repertoire-size bias correction to TCR pairs. A later analysis estimated false discovery rates by permuting HLA or CMV assignments 20 times. In a later analysis, co-occurring TCRs were grouped with DBSCAN, and TCRdist sequence similarity was added when clustering was performed within HLA-allele-positive subsets. Repertoires with fewer than 30,000 or more than 120,000 public chains, plus five repertoires with anomalous nucleotide sharing, were excluded from co-occurrence clustering. Drawn from immuneACCESS, this table holds only the in-frame rearrangements with V and J called that TCRdb kept. Clones are partly lost; checked studies trace under half to an unresolved V gene and leave the rest unexplained. V and J calls and clone size are those listed in that table; D and trimming were worked out from the DNA. The sample table records tens of thousands of clones; 74% of these occur just once. In total, the top ten clones hold under 7.5% of the sample.

The V and J genes are TRBV7-9 and TRBJ2-1, and 15 bases in between align with TRBD2. This sequence was found in a woman aged 45-65 years in good health and CMV-seropositive. Sequenced material: PBMCs. CDR3 reads: CASSRTSGRGEQFF. The DNA reads TGTGCCAGCTCACGGACTAGCGGGAGGGGTGAGCAGTTCTTC.